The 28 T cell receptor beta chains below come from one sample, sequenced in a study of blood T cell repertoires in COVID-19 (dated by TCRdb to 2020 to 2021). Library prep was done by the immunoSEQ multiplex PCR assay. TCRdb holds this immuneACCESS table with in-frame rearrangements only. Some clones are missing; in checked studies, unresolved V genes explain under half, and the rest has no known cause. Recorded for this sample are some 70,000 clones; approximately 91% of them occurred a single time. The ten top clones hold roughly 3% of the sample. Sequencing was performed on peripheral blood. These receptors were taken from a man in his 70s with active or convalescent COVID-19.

Here the CDR3 reads CASSGLPQGLGNQPQHF. The CDR3 DNA is TGTGCCAGCAGTGGACTCCCCCAGGGTTTGGGTAATCAGCCCCAGCATTTT. The chain links TRBV2 to TRBJ1-5, with TRBD1 as a possible D gene (5 bases). The V end lost 4 bases, the J end lost 4 bases, and 20 bases lay between the germline ends. This CDR3 region has 17 residues. Germline V gene sequence: CDR1 SNHLY, CDR2 FYNNEI.

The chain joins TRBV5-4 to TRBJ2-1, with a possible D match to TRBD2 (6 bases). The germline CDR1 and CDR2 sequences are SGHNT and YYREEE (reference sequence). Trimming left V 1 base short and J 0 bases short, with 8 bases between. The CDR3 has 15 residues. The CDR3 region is CASSLRAGSYNEQFF. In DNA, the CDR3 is TGTGCCAGCAGCTTGAGAGCGGGCTCCTACAATGAGCAGTTCTTC.

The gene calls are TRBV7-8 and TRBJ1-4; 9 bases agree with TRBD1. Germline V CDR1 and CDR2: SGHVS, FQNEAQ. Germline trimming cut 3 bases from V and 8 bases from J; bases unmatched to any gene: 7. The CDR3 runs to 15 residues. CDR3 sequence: CASSFRDRVGEKLFF. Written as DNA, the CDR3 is TGTGCCAGCAGCTTTAGGGACAGGGTAGGGGAAAAACTGTTTTTT.

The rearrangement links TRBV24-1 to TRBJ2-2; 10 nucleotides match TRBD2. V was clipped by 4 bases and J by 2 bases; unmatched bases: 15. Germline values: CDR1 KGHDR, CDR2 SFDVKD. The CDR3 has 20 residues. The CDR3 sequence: CATSESPGLAYGYNTGELFF. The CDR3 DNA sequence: TGTGCCACCAGTGAATCCCCGGGACTAGCGTATGGCTACAACACCGGGGAGCTGTTTTTT.

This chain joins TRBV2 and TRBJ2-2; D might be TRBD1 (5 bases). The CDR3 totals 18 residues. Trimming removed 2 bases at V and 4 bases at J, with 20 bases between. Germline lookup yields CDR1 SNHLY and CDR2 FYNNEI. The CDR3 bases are TGTGCCAGCAGTGAACGATCCCTGGGCAGGGTGGGCACCGGGGAGCTGTTTTTT. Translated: CASSERSLGRVGTGELFF.

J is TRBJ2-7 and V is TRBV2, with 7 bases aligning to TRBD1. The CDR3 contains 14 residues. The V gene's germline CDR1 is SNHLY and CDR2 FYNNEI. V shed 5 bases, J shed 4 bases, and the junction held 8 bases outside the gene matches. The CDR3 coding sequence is TGTGCCAGCAGTCCCAGGACAGGACCTTACGAGCAGTACTTC. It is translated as CASSPRTGPYEQYF.

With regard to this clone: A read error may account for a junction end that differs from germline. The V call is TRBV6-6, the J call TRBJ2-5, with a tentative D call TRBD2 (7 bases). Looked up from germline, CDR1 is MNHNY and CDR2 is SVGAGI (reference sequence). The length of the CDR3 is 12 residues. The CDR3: CASSQGGETRYF. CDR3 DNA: TGTGCCAGCAGTCAAGGGGGGGAGACCCGGTACTTC.

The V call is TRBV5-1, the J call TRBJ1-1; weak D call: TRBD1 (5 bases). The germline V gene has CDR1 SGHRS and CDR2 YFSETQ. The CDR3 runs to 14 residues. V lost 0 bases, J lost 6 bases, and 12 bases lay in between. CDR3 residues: CASSLEGRLAEAFF. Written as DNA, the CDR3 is TGCGCCAGCAGCTTGGAGGGGCGGCTAGCTGAAGCTTTCTTT.

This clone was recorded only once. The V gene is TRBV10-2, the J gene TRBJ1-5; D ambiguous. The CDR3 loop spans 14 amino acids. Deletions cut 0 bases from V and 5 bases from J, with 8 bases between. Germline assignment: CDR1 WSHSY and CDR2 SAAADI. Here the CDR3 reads CASSESLSDQPQHF. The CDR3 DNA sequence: TGCGCCAGCAGTGAGTCGCTCAGCGATCAGCCCCAGCATTTT.

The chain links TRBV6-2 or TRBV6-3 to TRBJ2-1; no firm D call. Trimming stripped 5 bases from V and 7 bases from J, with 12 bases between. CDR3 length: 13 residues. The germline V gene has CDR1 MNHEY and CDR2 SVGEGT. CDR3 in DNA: TGTGCCAGCAGTAGTACGTACACAAATGAGCAGTTCTTC. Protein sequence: CASSSTYTNEQFF.

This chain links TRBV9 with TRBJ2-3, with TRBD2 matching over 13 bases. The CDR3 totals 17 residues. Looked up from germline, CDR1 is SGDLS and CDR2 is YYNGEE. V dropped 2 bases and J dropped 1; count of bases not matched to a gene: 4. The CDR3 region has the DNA TGTGCCAGCAGCGTGAGAGGGACTAGCGGGGGCACAGATACGCAGTATTTT. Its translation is CASSVRGTSGGTDTQYF.

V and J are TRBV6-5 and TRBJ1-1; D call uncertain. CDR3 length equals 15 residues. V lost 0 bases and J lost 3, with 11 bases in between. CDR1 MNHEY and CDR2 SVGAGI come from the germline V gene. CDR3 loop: CASSYSSPRDTEAFF. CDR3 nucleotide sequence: TGTGCCAGCAGTTACTCGAGCCCTCGGGACACTGAAGCTTTCTTT.

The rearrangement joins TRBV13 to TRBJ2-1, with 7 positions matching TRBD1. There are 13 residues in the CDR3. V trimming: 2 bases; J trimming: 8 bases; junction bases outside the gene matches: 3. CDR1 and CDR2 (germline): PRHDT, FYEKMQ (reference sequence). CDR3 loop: CASSLTGVDEQFF. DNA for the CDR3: TGTGCCAGCAGCTTAACAGGGGTGGATGAGCAGTTCTTC.

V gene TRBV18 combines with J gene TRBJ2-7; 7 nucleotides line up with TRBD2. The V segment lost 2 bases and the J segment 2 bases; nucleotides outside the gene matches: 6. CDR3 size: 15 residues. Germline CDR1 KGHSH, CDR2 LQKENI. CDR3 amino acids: CASSPSRGTTYEQYF. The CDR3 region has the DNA TGTGCCAGCTCACCAAGCCGAGGGACTACCTACGAGCAGTACTTC.

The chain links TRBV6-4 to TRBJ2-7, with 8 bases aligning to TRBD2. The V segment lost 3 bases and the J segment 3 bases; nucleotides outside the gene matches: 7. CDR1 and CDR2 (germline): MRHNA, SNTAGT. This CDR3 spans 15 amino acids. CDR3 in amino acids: CASSEMSGSVYEQYF. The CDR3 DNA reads TGTGCCAGCAGTGAGATGAGCGGGAGCGTCTACGAGCAGTACTTC.

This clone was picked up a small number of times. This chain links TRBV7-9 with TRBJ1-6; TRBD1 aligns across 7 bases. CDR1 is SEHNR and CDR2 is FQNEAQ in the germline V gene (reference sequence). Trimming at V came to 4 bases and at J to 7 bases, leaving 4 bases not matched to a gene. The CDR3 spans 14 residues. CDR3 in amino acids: CASSSTGNNSPLHF. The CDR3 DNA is TGTGCCAGCAGCTCGACAGGGAACAATTCACCCCTCCACTTT.

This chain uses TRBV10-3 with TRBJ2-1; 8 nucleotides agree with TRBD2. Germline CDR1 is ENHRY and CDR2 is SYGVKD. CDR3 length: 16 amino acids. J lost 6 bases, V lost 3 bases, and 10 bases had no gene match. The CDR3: CAISDPGTRTLNEQFF. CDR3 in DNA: TGTGCCATCAGTGATCCGGGGACTAGAACCCTCAATGAGCAGTTCTTC.

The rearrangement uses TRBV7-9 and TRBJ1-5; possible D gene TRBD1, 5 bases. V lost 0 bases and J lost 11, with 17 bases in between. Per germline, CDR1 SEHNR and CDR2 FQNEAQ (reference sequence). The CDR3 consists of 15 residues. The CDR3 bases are TGTGCCAGCAGCTTAGCTGAGACAAAAGGGACTGCCCAGCATTTT. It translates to CASSLAETKGTAQHF. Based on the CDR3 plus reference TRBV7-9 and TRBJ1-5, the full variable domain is DTGVSQNPRHKITKRGQNVTFRCDPISEHNRLYWYRQTLGQGPEFLTYFQNEAQLEKSRLLSDRFSAERPKGSFSTLEIQRTEQGDSAMYLCASSLAETKGTAQHFGDGTRLSIL.

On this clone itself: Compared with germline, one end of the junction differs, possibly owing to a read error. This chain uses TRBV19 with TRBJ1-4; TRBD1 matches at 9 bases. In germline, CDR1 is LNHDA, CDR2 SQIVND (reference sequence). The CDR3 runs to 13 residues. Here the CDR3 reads CASSISGGTGLNF. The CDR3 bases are TGTGCCAGTAGTATCTCGGGAGGGACAGGGTTAAATTTT.

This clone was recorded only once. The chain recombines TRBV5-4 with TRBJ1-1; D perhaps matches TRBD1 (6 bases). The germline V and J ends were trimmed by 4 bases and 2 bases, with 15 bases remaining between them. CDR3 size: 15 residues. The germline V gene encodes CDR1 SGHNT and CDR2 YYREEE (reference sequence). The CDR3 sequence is CASSPIQGPNTEAFF. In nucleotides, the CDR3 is TGTGCCAGCAGCCCTATACAGGGACCAAACACTGAAGCTTTCTTT.

CDR3 in DNA: TGTGCCAGCAGCTTGGCGGCAGGGGGCACCTATGGCTACACCTTC. Protein: CASSLAAGGTYGYTF. V and J are TRBV5-4 and TRBJ1-2; TRBD1 aligns across 8 bases. Germline assignment: CDR1 SGHNT and CDR2 YYREEE (reference sequence). The CDR3 is 15 residues long. V shed 0 bases, J shed 4 bases, and the junction held 5 bases outside the gene matches.

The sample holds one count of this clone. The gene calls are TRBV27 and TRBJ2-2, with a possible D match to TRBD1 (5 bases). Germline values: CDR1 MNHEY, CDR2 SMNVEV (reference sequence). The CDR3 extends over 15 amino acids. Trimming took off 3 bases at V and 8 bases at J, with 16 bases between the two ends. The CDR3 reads CASSLRQGIRGELFF. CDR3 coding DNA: TGTGCCAGCAGTTTGCGGCAGGGCATAAGAGGGGAGCTGTTTTTT.

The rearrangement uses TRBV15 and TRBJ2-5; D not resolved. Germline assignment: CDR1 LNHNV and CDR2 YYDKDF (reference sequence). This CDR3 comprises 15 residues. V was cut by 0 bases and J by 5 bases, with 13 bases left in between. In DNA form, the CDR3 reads TGTGCCACCAGCAGAGATTTTATTGTGCGGGAGACCCAGTACTTC. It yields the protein CATSRDFIVRETQYF.

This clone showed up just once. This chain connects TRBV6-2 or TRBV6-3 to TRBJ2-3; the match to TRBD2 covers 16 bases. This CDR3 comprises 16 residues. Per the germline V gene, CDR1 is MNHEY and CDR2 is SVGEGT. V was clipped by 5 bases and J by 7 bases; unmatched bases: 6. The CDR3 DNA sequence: TGTGCCAGCAGTCCCCGGGGACTAGCGGGGGGGCATACGCAGTATTTT. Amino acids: CASSPRGLAGGHTQYF.

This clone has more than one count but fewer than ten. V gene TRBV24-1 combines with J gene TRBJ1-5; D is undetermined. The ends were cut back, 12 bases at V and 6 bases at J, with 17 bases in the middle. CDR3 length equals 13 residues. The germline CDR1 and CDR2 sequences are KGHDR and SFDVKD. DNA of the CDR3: TGTGCCGTCAGTCGAGGGCTGGGTCAGCCCCAGCATTTT. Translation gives CAVSRGLGQPQHF.

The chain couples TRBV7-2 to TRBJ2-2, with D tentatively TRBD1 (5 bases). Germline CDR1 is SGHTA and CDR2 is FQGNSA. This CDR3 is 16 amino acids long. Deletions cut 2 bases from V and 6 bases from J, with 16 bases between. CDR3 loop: CASSLRGHAAPGELFF. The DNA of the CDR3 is TGTGCCAGCAGCTTAAGAGGACACGCAGCCCCCGGGGAGCTGTTTTTT.

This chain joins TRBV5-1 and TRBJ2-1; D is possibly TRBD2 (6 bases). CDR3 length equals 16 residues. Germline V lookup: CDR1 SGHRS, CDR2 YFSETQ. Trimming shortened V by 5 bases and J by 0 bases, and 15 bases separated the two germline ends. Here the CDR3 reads CASRRRGPSSYNEQFF. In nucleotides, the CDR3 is TGCGCCAGCAGGCGGCGGGGTCCGAGCTCCTACAATGAGCAGTTCTTC.

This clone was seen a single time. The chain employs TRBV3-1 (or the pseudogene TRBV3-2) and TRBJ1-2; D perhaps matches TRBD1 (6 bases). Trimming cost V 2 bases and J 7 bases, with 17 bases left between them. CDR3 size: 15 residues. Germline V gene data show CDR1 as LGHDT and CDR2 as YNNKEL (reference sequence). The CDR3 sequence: CASSQTTGGARGYTF. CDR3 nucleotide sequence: TGTGCCAGCAGCCAAACGACGGGGGGGGCGCGTGGCTACACCTTC.